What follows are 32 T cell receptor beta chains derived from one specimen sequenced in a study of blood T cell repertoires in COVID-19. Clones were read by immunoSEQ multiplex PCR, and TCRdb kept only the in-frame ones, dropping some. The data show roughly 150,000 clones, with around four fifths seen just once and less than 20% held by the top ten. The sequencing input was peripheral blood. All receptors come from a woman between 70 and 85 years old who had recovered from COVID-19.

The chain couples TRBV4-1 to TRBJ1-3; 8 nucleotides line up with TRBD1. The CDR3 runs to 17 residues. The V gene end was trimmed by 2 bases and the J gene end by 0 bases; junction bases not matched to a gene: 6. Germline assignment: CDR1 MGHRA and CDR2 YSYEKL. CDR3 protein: CASSQRQGFFSGNTIYF. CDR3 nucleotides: TGCGCCAGCAGCCAACGACAGGGGTTCTTCTCTGGAAACACCATATATTTT.

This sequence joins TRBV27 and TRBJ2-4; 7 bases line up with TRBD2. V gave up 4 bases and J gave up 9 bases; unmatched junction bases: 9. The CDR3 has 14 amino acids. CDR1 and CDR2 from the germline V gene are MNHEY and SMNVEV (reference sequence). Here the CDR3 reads CASSYSYRGGIQYF. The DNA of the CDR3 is TGTGCCAGCAGTTATAGCTACCGCGGGGGCATTCAGTACTTC.

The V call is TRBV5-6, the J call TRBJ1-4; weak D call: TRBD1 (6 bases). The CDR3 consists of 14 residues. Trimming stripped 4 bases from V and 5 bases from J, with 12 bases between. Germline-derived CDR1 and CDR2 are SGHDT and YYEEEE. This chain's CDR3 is CASSDRPHNEKLFF. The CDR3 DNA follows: TGTGCCAGCAGCGACAGGCCTCACAATGAAAAACTGTTTTTT. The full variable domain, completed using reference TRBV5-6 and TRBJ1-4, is DAGVTQSPTHLIKTRGQQVTLRCSPKSGHDTVSWYQQALGQGPQFIFQYYEEEERQRGNFPDRFSGHQFPNYSSELNVNALLLGDSALYLCASSDRPHNEKLFFGSGTQLSVL.

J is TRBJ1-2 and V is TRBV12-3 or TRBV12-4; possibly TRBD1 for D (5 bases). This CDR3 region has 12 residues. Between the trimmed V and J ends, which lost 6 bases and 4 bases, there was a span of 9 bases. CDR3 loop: CASSAGGYGYTF. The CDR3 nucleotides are TGTGCCAGCAGCGCCGGGGGCTATGGCTACACCTTC.

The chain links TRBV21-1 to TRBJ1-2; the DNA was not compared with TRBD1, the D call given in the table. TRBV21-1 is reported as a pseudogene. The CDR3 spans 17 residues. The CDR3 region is CASSKGSGHRANYGYTF. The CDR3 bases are TGTGCCAGCAGCAAAGGTTCAGGGCACCGGGCTAACTATGGCTACACCTTC.

Here the CDR3 reads CASTPPLAADTQYF. Written as DNA, the CDR3 is TGTGCCAGCACCCCCCCGCTAGCAGCAGATACGCAGTATTTT. The genes are TRBV9 and TRBJ2-3, with D perhaps matching TRBD2 (5 bases). The CDR3 extends over 14 amino acids. Per germline, CDR1 SGDLS and CDR2 YYNGEE. V gave up 6 bases and J gave up 4 bases, with 15 bases separating them.

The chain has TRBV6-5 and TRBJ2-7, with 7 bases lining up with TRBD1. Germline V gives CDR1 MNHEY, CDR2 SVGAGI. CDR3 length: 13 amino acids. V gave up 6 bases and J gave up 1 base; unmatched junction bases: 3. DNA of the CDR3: TGTGCCAGCAGGGGGGACAGTTCCTACGAGCAGTACTTC. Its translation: CASRGDSSYEQYF.

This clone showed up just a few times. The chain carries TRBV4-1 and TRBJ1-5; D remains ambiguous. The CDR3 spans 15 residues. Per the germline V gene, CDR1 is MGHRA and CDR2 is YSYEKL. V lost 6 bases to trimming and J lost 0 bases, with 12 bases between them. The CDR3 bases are TGCGCCAGCAGTCCCTCGGGATATAGCAATCAGCCCCAGCATTTT. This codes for CASSPSGYSNQPQHF.

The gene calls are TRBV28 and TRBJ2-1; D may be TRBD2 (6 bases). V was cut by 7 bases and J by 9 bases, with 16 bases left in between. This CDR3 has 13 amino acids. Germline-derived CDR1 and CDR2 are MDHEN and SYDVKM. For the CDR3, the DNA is TGTGCCAGCACTTCCCAAGGGGAGGCTGAGCAGTTCTTC. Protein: CASTSQGEAEQFF.

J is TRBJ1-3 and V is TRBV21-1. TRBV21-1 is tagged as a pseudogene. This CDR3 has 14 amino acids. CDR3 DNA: TGTGCCAGCTACCGGGGGAGCTCTGGAAACACCATATATTTT. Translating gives CASYRGSSGNTIYF.

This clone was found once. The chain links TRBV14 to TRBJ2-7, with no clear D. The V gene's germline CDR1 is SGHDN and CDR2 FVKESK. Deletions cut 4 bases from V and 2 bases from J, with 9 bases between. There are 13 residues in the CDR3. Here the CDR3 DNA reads TGTGCCAGCAGCCTGGAGCTTACCTACGAGCAGTACTTC. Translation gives CASSLELTYEQYF.

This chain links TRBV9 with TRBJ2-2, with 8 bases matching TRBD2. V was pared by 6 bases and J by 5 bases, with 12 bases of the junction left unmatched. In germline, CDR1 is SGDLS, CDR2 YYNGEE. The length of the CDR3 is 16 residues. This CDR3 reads CASTLSGGEGTGELFF. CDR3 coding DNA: TGTGCCAGCACCCTAAGCGGGGGTGAGGGGACCGGGGAGCTGTTTTTT.

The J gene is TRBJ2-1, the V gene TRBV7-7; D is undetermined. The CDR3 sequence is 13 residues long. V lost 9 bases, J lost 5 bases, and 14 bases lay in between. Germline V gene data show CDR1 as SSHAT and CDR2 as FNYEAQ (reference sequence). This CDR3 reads CARRVFLNNEQFF. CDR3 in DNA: TGTGCCAGACGGGTGTTCCTTAACAATGAGCAGTTCTTC.

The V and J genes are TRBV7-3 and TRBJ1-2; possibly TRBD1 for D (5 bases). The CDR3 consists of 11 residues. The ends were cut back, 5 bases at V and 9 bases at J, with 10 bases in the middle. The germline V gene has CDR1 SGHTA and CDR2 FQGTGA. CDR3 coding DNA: TGTGCCAGCAGCCTCCCAGGGCGCTACACCTTC. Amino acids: CASSLPGRYTF.

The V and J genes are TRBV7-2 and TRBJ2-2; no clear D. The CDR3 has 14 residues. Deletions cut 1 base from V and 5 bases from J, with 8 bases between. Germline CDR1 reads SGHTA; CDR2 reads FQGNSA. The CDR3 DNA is TGTGCCAGCAGCTTAGGAGGTGGGACCGGGGAGCTGTTTTTT. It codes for CASSLGGGTGELFF.

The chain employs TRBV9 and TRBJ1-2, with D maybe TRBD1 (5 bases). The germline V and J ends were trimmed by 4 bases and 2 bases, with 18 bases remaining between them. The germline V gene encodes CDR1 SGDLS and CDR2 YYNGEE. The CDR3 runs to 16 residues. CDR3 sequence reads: CASSPPHWGGNYGYTF. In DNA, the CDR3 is TGTGCCAGCAGCCCCCCCCACTGGGGGGGGAACTATGGCTACACCTTC.

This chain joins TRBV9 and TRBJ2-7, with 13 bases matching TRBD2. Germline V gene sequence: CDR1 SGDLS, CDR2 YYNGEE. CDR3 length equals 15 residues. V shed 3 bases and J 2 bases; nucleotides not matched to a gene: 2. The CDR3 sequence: CASSATSGGAYEQYF. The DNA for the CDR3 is TGTGCCAGCAGCGCAACTAGCGGGGGGGCCTACGAGCAGTACTTC.

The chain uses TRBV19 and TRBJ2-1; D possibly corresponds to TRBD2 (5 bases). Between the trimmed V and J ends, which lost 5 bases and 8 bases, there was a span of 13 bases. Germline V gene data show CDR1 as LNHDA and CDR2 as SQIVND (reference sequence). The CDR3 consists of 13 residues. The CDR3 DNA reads TGTGCCAGTAGTCTCGGGGAAAGCTATGAGCAGTTCTTC. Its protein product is CASSLGESYEQFF.

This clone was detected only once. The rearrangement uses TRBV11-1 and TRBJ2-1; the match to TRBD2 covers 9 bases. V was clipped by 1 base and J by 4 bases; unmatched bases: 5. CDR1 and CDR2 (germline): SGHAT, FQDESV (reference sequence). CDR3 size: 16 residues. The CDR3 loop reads CASSLDSGSYYNEQFF. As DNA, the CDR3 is TGTGCCAGCAGCTTAGATAGCGGGAGCTATTACAATGAGCAGTTCTTC.

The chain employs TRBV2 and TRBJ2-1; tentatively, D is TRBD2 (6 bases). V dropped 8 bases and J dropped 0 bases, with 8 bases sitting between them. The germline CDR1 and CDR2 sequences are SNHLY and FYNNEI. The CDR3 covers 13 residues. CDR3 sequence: CASLASSYNEQFF. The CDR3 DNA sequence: TGTGCCAGCCTAGCGAGCTCCTACAATGAGCAGTTCTTC. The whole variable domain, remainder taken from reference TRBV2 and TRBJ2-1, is EPEVTQTPSHQVTQMGQEVILRCVPISNHLYFYWYRQILGQKVEFLVSFYNNEISEKSEIFDDQFSVERPDGSNFTLKIRSTKLEDSAMYFCASLASSYNEQFFGPGTRLTVL.

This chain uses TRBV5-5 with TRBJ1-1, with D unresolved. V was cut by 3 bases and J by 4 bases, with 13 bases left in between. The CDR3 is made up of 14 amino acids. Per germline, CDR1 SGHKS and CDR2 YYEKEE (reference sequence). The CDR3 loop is CASSYAREGTEAFF. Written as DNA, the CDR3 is TGTGCCAGCAGCTACGCCCGGGAGGGCACTGAAGCTTTCTTT.

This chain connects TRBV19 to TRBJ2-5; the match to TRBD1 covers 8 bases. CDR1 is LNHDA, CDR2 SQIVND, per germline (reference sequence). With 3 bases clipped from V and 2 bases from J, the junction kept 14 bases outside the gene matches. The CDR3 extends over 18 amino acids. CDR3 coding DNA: TGTGCCAGTAGTATTAAGAGGCGGCAGGGGGCCCTACAAGAGACCCAGTACTTC. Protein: CASSIKRRQGALQETQYF.

This chain's CDR3 is CASTPGGSGDPYEQYF. The CDR3 DNA reads TGTGCCAGTACCCCAGGGGGTAGCGGGGACCCCTACGAGCAGTACTTC. The chain is built from TRBV19 and TRBJ2-7; TRBD2 is a possible D gene (8 bases). The CDR3 runs 16 residues. V dropped 7 bases and J dropped 2 bases, with 21 bases sitting between them. From germline, CDR1 is LNHDA and CDR2 SQIVND (reference sequence). The entire variable domain, with the rest obtained from reference TRBV19 and TRBJ2-7, is as follows: DGGITQSPKYLFRKEGQNVTLSCEQNLNHDAMYWYRQDPGQGLRLIYYSQIVNDFQKGDIAEGYSVSREKKESFPLTVTSAQKNPTAFYLCASTPGGSGDPYEQYFGPGTRLTVT.

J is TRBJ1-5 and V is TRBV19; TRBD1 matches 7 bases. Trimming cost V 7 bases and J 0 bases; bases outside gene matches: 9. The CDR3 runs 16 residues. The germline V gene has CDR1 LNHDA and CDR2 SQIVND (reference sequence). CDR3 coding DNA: TGTGCCAGTAAGAACTACAGGGGCCGTAGCAATCAGCCCCAGCATTTT. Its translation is CASKNYRGRSNQPQHF.

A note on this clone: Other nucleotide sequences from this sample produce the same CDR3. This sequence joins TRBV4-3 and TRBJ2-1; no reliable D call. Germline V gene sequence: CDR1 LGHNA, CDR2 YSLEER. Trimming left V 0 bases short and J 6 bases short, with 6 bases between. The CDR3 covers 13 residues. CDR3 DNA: TGCGCCAGCAGCCAAGATCCGGGCAATGAGCAGTTCTTC. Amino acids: CASSQDPGNEQFF.

For the CDR3, the DNA is TGTGCCAGCAGCTGGGGGCCCTCTTCCCGCTATGGCTACACCTTC. It codes for CASSWGPSSRYGYTF. The chain recombines TRBV7-2 with TRBJ1-2; TRBD1 might be the D (6 bases). This CDR3 is built from 15 residues. V dropped 4 bases and J dropped 4 bases, with 16 bases sitting between them. Germline V gene data show CDR1 as SGHTA and CDR2 as FQGNSA.

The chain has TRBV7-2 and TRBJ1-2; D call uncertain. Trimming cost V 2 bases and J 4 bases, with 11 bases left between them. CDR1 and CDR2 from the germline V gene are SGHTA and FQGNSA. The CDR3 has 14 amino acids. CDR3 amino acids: CASSLFLGGYGYTF. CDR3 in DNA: TGTGCCAGCAGCTTATTTCTGGGAGGCTATGGCTACACCTTC.

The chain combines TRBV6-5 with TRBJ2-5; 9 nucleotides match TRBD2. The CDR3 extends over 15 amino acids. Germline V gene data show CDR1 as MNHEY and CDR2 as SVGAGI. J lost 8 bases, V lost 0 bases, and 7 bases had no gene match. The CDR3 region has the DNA TGTGCCAGCAGTTACTCAGCGGGGGGCGGGGGAACCCAGTACTTC. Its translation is CASSYSAGGGGTQYF.

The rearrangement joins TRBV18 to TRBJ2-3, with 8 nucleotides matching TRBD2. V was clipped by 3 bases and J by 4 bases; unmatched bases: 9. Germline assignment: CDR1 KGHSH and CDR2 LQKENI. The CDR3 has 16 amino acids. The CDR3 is CASSPLGLEGADTQYF. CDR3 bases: TGTGCCAGCTCACCTTTGGGACTAGAGGGGGCAGATACGCAGTATTTT.

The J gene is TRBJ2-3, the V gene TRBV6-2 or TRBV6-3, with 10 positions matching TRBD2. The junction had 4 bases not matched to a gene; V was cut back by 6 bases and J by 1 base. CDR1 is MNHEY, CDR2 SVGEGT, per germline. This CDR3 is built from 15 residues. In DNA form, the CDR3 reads TGTGCCAGCAGCCGCGGACTAGCGGGCACAGATACGCAGTATTTT. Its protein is CASSRGLAGTDTQYF.

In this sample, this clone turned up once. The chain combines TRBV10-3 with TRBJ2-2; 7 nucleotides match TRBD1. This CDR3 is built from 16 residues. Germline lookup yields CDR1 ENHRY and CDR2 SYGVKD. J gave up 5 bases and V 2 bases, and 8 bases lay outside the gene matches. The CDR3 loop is CAISEGVGTATGELFF. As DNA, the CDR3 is TGTGCCATCAGTGAGGGGGTGGGGACAGCGACCGGGGAGCTGTTTTTT.

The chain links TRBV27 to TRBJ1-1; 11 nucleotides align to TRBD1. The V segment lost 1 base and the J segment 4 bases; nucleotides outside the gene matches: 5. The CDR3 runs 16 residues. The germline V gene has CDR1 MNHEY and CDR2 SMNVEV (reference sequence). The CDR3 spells CASSLYAGTGGTEAFF. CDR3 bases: TGTGCCAGCAGTTTATACGCCGGGACAGGGGGCACTGAAGCTTTCTTT.